This T cell receptor beta chain is drawn from a study of cytomegalovirus exposure and HLA in healthy donors. Findings and limits, study-wide: Both high specificity and high sensitivity reportedly marked the classifier's diagnosis of cytomegalovirus status. The study labeled 170 or so TCR beta chains cytomegalovirus-associated. Across donors, most TCRs were seen rarely, yet some public ones were widespread.

PCR involved 60 Vbeta and 13 Jbeta primers. Sequencing used immunoSEQ multiplex PCR; TCRdb keeps in-frame clones, though not all of them. Seen here are 130,000 or so clones, around 77% observed once, and the top ten hold roughly 6%. Trimming shortened V by 3 bases and J by 5 bases, and 8 bases separated the two germline ends. Germline V lookup: CDR1 LNHDA, CDR2 SQIVND (reference sequence). The CDR3 totals 13 residues. Points on this clone: Its antigen is unknown.

Healthy individuals who donated bone marrow served as the donors. Sequencing was done on a sample of PBMCs. The sequence was collected from a young man in good health and CMV-seropositive. This chain uses TRBV19 with TRBJ1-5; D call uncertain. In DNA form, the CDR3 reads TGTGCCAGTAGTATCGAGGGATATCAGCCCCAGCATTTT. Translating it yields CASSIEGYQPQHF.